The 27 T cell receptor beta chains given below trace back to one sample, sequenced in a study of T cell repertoires in cytomegalovirus infection (dated by TCRdb to the late 2010s). These receptors lack a known antigen. The sample's treatment or condition label is to be understood as: in vitro stimulation with specific CMV peptide epitopes to enrich CMV-specific T cells. The instrument was an Illumina HiSeq 1500. TCRdb took the public reads, trimmed them with fastp at Q25, ran MiXCR for clone calling and kept in-frame beta chains. CDR3 protein duplicates are merged, each entry listing the most common genes and DNA. Here the sample has hundreds of thousands of distinct CDR3 sequences; approximately 42% occur a single time. The ten largest clones represent 40% to 50% of the sample. Sequences were derived from cultured PBMCs, sampled from culture after CMV antigen stimulation. The receptors stem from a human donor in good health (CMV status not recorded). Some clones in this sample may be carry-over from other donors' samples.

This sequence joins TRBV19 and TRBJ1-1, with a weak D call TRBD1 (6 bases). From germline, CDR1 is LNHDA and CDR2 SQIVND (reference sequence). The CDR3 covers 14 residues. Between the trimmed V and J ends, which lost 5 bases and 0 bases, there was a span of 10 bases. Written as DNA, the CDR3 is TGTGCCAGTAGTGGGGGGGGCCTGAACACTGAAGCTTTCTTT. The encoded protein is CASSGGGLNTEAFF.

This clonotype was detected many times. The V gene is TRBV7-2, the J gene TRBJ2-7, with 8 nucleotides matching TRBD2. Germline V gives CDR1 SGHTA, CDR2 FQGNSA. With V trimmed by 0 bases and J by 7 bases, 8 bases remained unmatched. This CDR3 is built from 15 residues. This CDR3 is CASSLAVGGASEQYF. Written as DNA, the CDR3 is TGTGCCAGCAGCTTAGCCGTCGGGGGGGCGTCTGAGCAGTACTTC.

This rearrangement joins TRBV7-9 to TRBJ2-3; no reliable D call. The CDR3 totals 16 residues. Trimming removed 2 bases from V and 5 bases from J, with 17 bases in between. Germline V gives CDR1 SEHNR, CDR2 FQNEAQ (reference sequence). CDR3 amino acids: CASSLLGNPEKDTQYF. CDR3 nucleotide sequence: TGTGCCAGCAGCTTATTGGGAAATCCGGAGAAAGATACGCAGTATTTT. The whole variable domain, remainder taken from reference TRBV7-9 and TRBJ2-3, is DTGVSQNPRHKITKRGQNVTFRCDPISEHNRLYWYRQTLGQGPEFLTYFQNEAQLEKSRLLSDRFSAERPKGSFSTLEIQRTEQGDSAMYLCASSLLGNPEKDTQYFGPGTRLTVL.

The genes are TRBV7-2 and TRBJ2-2; the match to TRBD1 covers 9 bases. Germline V gene data show CDR1 as SGHTA and CDR2 as FQGNSA. CDR3 length equals 17 residues. V shed 4 bases, J shed 6 bases, and the junction held 12 bases outside the gene matches. CDR3 protein: CASSSLLGRQGAGELFF. As DNA, the CDR3 is TGTGCCAGCAGCTCACTCTTAGGAAGACAGGGGGCCGGGGAGCTGTTTTTT.

V is TRBV7-9 and J is TRBJ2-7, with D unresolved. Trimming shortened V by 1 base and J by 6 bases, and 7 bases separated the two germline ends. The CDR3 spans 12 residues. The germline V gene has CDR1 SEHNR and CDR2 FQNEAQ (reference sequence). In DNA form, the CDR3 reads TGTGCCAGCAGCTTAGAGGCGAGCGAGCAGTACTTC. It specifies CASSLEASEQYF.

V usage is TRBV7-2 and J usage is TRBJ2-1; 16 nucleotides agree with TRBD2. V lost 6 bases, J lost 7 bases, and 3 bases stayed unmatched. Germline loops: CDR1 SGHTA, CDR2 FQGNSA. The CDR3 runs to 15 residues. CDR3 sequence: CASRGTSGGANEQFF. In nucleotides, the CDR3 is TGTGCCAGCAGGGGGACTAGCGGGGGGGCGAATGAGCAGTTCTTC.

This clonotype has a single count. The chain recombines TRBV20-1 with TRBJ2-7, with 9 nucleotides matching TRBD1. V lost 0 bases, J lost 4 bases, and 10 bases stayed unmatched. CDR3 length: 16 amino acids. Looked up from germline, CDR1 is DFQATT and CDR2 is SNEGSKA (reference sequence). CDR3 region: CSARDLFGTGKYEQYF. As DNA, the CDR3 is TGCAGTGCTAGAGATCTCTTTGGGACAGGGAAGTACGAGCAGTACTTC.

In its sample, this clonotype was seen a few times. The rearrangement uses TRBV12-3 or TRBV12-4 and TRBJ1-3; the D gene is possibly TRBD1 (6 bases). Trimming removed 5 bases from V and 2 bases from J, with 13 bases in between. The CDR3 contains 15 residues. CDR3 in amino acids: CASSPPTGTGNTIYF. In DNA, the CDR3 is TGTGCCAGCAGTCCACCCACAGGGACTGGAAACACCATATATTTT.

The chain couples TRBV5-6 to TRBJ1-2; D ambiguous. The length of the CDR3 is 13 residues. The germline V gene encodes CDR1 SGHDT and CDR2 YYEEEE. V was pared by 0 bases and J by 4 bases, with 7 bases between. CDR3 nucleotides: TGTGCCAGCAGCTTGGTCAGGAGCTATGGCTACACCTTC. Residues: CASSLVRSYGYTF.

The gene calls are TRBV19 and TRBJ2-1; no clear D gene. Germline CDR1 and CDR2: LNHDA and SQIVND (reference sequence). The CDR3 sequence is 13 residues long. Trimming shortened V by 0 bases and J by 7 bases, and 7 bases separated the two germline ends. This CDR3 is CASSIDRWNEQFF. As DNA, the CDR3 is TGTGCCAGTAGTATAGATCGTTGGAATGAGCAGTTCTTC.

This clonotype has ten or more counts. Germline is not matched at one junction end, which may reflect a read error. The V gene is TRBV5-1, the J gene TRBJ2-2, with D possibly called TRBD1 or TRBD2 (5 bases each). CDR1 and CDR2 (germline): SGHRS, YFSETQ. The CDR3 is made up of 13 amino acids. This CDR3 is CASSLGTTGELFF. CDR3 nucleotide sequence: TGTGCCAGCAGCTTGGGGACCACCGGGGAGCTGTTTTTT.

DNA for the CDR3: TGCAGCGCCCTCAGGGGGCGCGTCAACACTGAAGCTTTCTTT. As protein: CSALRGRVNTEAFF. The chain uses TRBV29-1 and TRBJ1-1, with 8 bases fitting TRBD1. The CDR3 totals 14 residues. From germline, CDR1 is SQVTM and CDR2 ANQGSEA. The V gene end was trimmed by 7 bases and the J gene end by 2 bases; junction bases not matched to a gene: 9.

V gene TRBV7-2 combines with J gene TRBJ2-5, with 7 bases fitting TRBD1. Germline V gene data show CDR1 as SGHTA and CDR2 as FQGNSA. The CDR3 loop spans 15 amino acids. The ends lost 3 bases at V and 2 bases at J; junction bases unmatched: 6. The CDR3 DNA follows: TGTGCCAGCAGCTTGTGGGGGACAGATCAAGAGACCCAGTACTTC. Amino acid sequence: CASSLWGTDQETQYF.

The chain couples TRBV7-8 to TRBJ2-3; 9 bases map to TRBD1. The germline gives CDR1 SGHVS, CDR2 FQNEAQ. The CDR3 totals 16 residues. Unmatched junction bases numbered 13, after V lost 6 bases and J lost 6 bases. CDR3 nucleotide sequence: TGTGCCAGCAGATTAACCGGGACAGGGTCGTTGGATACGCAGTATTTT. It codes for CASRLTGTGSLDTQYF.

This chain links TRBV7-2 with TRBJ2-1, with 7 bases fitting TRBD2. J gave up 15 bases and V 3 bases, and 11 bases lay outside the gene matches. Germline V CDR1 and CDR2: SGHTA, FQGNSA. The CDR3 runs to 13 residues. The CDR3 reads CASSLREGSGPFF. CDR3 in DNA: TGTGCCAGCAGCTTGAGGGAGGGCTCCGGCCCGTTCTTC.

In its sample, this clonotype was seen many times. The chain joins TRBV7-9 to TRBJ2-4; no reliable D call. CDR3 length equals 15 residues. Per germline, CDR1 SEHNR and CDR2 FQNEAQ (reference sequence). V lost 5 bases to trimming and J lost 0 bases, with 11 bases between them. The DNA for the CDR3 is TGTGCCAGCAGCCTCGCCTATATAGCCAAAAACATTCAGTACTTC. Protein: CASSLAYIAKNIQYF.

The chain employs TRBV20-1 and TRBJ2-7; the D gene is possibly TRBD2 (5 bases). Per germline, CDR1 DFQATT and CDR2 SNEGSKA (reference sequence). The CDR3 consists of 15 residues. With 5 bases removed from V and 2 bases from J, the gap between germline ends came to 19 bases. The CDR3 nucleotides read TGCAGTGCTCCAATGTGGGCAGCGGACCCCTACGAGCAGTACTTC. Protein product: CSAPMWAADPYEQYF.

The chain joins TRBV7-6 to TRBJ2-3, with TRBD1 identical over 8 bases. Germline loops: CDR1 SGHVS, CDR2 FNYEAQ. This CDR3 contains 18 residues. V gave up 4 bases and J gave up 3 bases; unmatched junction bases: 15. The CDR3 is CASSSRQGTSEETDTQYF. The CDR3 DNA follows: TGTGCCAGCAGCTCCCGACAGGGGACAAGTGAGGAGACAGATACGCAGTATTTT.

The chain carries TRBV25-1 and TRBJ2-1; possibly TRBD1 for D (5 bases). The CDR3 consists of 14 residues. CDR1 and CDR2 (germline): MGHDK, SYGVNS. Trimming pared 3 bases from V and 4 bases from J, leaving 10 bases between. The CDR3 region is CASSDPSGYNEQFF. The CDR3 DNA follows: TGTGCCAGCAGTGACCCTTCAGGGTACAATGAGCAGTTCTTC. Full variable domain (missing parts from reference TRBV25-1 and TRBJ2-1): EADIYQTPRYLVIGTGKKITLECSQTMGHDKMYWYQQDPGMELHLIHYSYGVNSTEKGDLSSESTVSRIRTEHFPLTLESARPSHTSQYLCASSDPSGYNEQFFGPGTRLTVL.

V is TRBV27 and J is TRBJ1-4; D is unclear. CDR3 length: 16 amino acids. The V gene lost 0 bases and the J gene lost 3 bases, with 11 bases spanning the gap. CDR1 and CDR2 (germline): MNHEY, SMNVEV (reference sequence). The CDR3 sequence: CASSLSLGIANEKLFF. CDR3 sequence (DNA): TGTGCCAGCAGTTTATCTCTCGGGATAGCTAATGAAAAACTGTTTTTT.

The gene calls are TRBV6-6 and TRBJ2-1; TRBD2 might be the D (6 bases). V dropped 6 bases and J dropped 7 bases, with 16 bases sitting between them. The length of the CDR3 is 14 residues. Germline values: CDR1 MNHNY, CDR2 SVGAGI (reference sequence). As DNA, the CDR3 is TGTGCCAGCAGAACGGGACTCCCTGGGAATGAGCAGTTCTTC. Its protein is CASRTGLPGNEQFF.

Concerning this clonotype itself: One junction end disagrees with the germline gene, perhaps due to a read error. This rearrangement joins TRBV12-3 or TRBV12-4 to TRBJ2-7, with TRBD1 as a possible D gene (6 bases). The CDR3 runs to 12 residues. In DNA form, the CDR3 reads TGTGCCAGCAGGCAGGGGCCCTACGATCAGTACTTC. This sequence encodes CASRQGPYDQYF.

This clonotype came up a few times. CDR3 region: CASSLVAGGPRTGELFF. The DNA of the CDR3 is TGTGCCAGCAGTTTAGTAGCGGGGGGGCCGAGAACCGGGGAGCTGTTTTTT. The V call is TRBV12-3 or TRBV12-4, the J call TRBJ2-2, with TRBD2 matching 11 bases. This CDR3 is 17 amino acids long. With V trimmed by 1 base and J by 5 bases, 6 bases remained unmatched.

The rearrangement joins TRBV4-1 to TRBJ2-1; D gene unclear. Germline V gives CDR1 MGHRA, CDR2 YSYEKL. Trimming took 6 bases from V and 3 from J, leaving 12 bases between them. There are 14 residues in the CDR3. The CDR3 here is CASSPPRDYNEQFF. In nucleotides, the CDR3 is TGCGCCAGCAGTCCTCCCCGCGACTACAATGAGCAGTTCTTC.

The chain links TRBV6-7 to TRBJ2-7, with D unresolved. TRBV6-7 is recorded as an ORF, its role being uncertain. The V gene lost 4 bases and the J gene lost 5 bases, with 6 bases spanning the gap. This CDR3 spans 11 amino acids. This CDR3 is CASSCRHEQYF. CDR3 nucleotides: TGTGCCAGCAGTTGCCGGCACGAGCAGTACTTC.

This clonotype was observed once. The chain carries TRBV5-1 and TRBJ2-5; D is possibly TRBD1 (6 bases). This CDR3 comprises 13 residues. Germline CDR1 reads SGHRS; CDR2 reads YFSETQ. V shed 4 bases and J shed 2 bases, with 9 bases lying between them. DNA of the CDR3: TGCGCCAGCAGCACTGGACAGCAAGAGACCCAGTACTTC. It encodes CASSTGQQETQYF.

The chain couples TRBV5-6 to TRBJ1-1; 9 bases match TRBD1. Germline trimming cut 5 bases from V and 3 bases from J; bases unmatched to any gene: 8. This CDR3 is 15 amino acids long. Germline V gives CDR1 SGHDT, CDR2 YYEEEE. In DNA form, the CDR3 reads TGTGCCAGCAGAGGACAGGGGAGTTTGGACACTGAAGCTTTCTTT. Translated, it gives CASRGQGSLDTEAFF.